The 25 T cell receptor beta chains presented below share a single source sample, sequenced in a study of blood T cells in healthy people across ages. Primed by a sample-barcoded 5' primer and a J-beta primer mix, a second PCR proceeded for about 6 to 12 cycles. Each CDR3 protein gets one entry after TCRdb re-called the 5' RACE reads with MiXCR. The sample consists of some 800,000 distinct CDR3 sequences, 25% of them appearing once. The same data also contributed to another study, on T cells of mothers and their children.

Sequencing input: blood. The receptors here all came from a boy under 18 in good health.

This clonotype was found a few times. This chain uses TRBV5-3 with TRBJ2-1, with TRBD2 matching 8 bases. TRBV5-3 is marked as an open reading frame, function uncertain. CDR3 length: 15 residues. V dropped 4 bases and J dropped 3; count of bases not matched to a gene: 6. The CDR3 is CARSRTGTSYNEQFF. The CDR3 DNA reads as TGTGCCAGAAGCAGGACCGGGACTAGCTACAATGAGCAGTTCTTC.

The chain uses TRBV7-2 and TRBJ2-5; D ambiguous. Trimming pared 4 bases from V and 1 base from J, leaving 7 bases between. CDR1 and CDR2 (germline): SGHTA, FQGNSA. The CDR3 runs 13 residues. The CDR3 protein is CASSYDRQETQYF. CDR3 bases: TGTGCCAGCAGCTACGACCGCCAAGAGACCCAGTACTTC.

This clonotype was found a few times. The chain recombines TRBV7-6 with TRBJ1-4, with TRBD1 identical over 8 bases. V was clipped by 1 base and J by 5 bases; unmatched bases: 6. This CDR3 has 16 residues. In germline, CDR1 is SGHVS, CDR2 FNYEAQ. CDR3 amino acids: CASSLGTGGSNEKLFF. The CDR3 nucleotides are TGTGCCAGCAGCTTAGGAACAGGGGGATCAAATGAAAAACTGTTTTTT.

This clonotype came up many times. The chain joins TRBV24-1 to TRBJ1-5; perhaps TRBD1 as D (5 bases). This CDR3 is 15 amino acids long. Germline assignment: CDR1 KGHDR and CDR2 SFDVKD. Between the trimmed V and J ends, which lost 5 bases and 0 bases, there was a span of 10 bases. The CDR3 nucleotides are TGTGCCACCAGTGCGGGGGGTTATAGCAATCAGCCCCAGCATTTT. It codes for CATSAGGYSNQPQHF.

With respect to this clonotype: An end of the junction does not agree with germline; a read error may underlie this. This rearrangement joins TRBV18 to TRBJ2-7; 8 positions match TRBD1. The V gene's germline CDR1 is KGHSH and CDR2 LQKENI. The CDR3 sequence is 15 residues long. CDR3 amino acids: CASSEGTGGFYEQHF. CDR3 sequence (DNA): TGTGCCAGCTCGGAGGGGACAGGCGGGTTTTACGAGCAGCACTTC.

The chain links TRBV7-2 to TRBJ1-1, with D perhaps TRBD1 (5 bases). The CDR3 has 13 residues. V lost 1 base and J 11 bases, leaving 14 bases between the germline ends. Looked up from germline, CDR1 is SGHTA and CDR2 is FQGNSA. CDR3 coding DNA: TGTGCCAGCAGCTTAGTATCGGGGGGAAGGGCTTTCTTT. Translation gives CASSLVSGGRAFF.

The chain is built from TRBV12-3 or TRBV12-4 and TRBJ1-1, with unresolved D. With 1 base removed from V and 3 bases from J, the gap between germline ends came to 9 bases. The CDR3 runs 14 residues. Written as DNA, the CDR3 is TGTGCCAGCAGTTTAGGAAGCGCGGACACTGAAGCTTTCTTT. It encodes CASSLGSADTEAFF.

The chain combines TRBV29-1 with TRBJ2-1, with TRBD2 matching 7 bases. Per germline, CDR1 SQVTM and CDR2 ANQGSEA. J lost 4 bases, V lost 6 bases, and 9 bases had no gene match. The CDR3 contains 14 residues. CDR3 nucleotides: TGCAGCGTCCTCCGGAGTAGCGGGTACAATGAGCAGTTCTTC. This gives the protein CSVLRSSGYNEQFF.

The chain recombines TRBV6-1 with TRBJ1-4, with TRBD1 identical over 8 bases. Losses at the gene ends were 2 bases for V and 8 bases for J; bases not matched to a gene: 10. CDR3 size: 16 residues. Per the germline V gene, CDR1 is MNHNS and CDR2 is SASEGT. CDR3 residues: CASSERGRGLQEKLFF. The CDR3 coding sequence is TGTGCCAGCAGTGAACGGGGCAGGGGGCTACAGGAAAAACTGTTTTTT.

The chain joins TRBV7-9 to TRBJ1-2; D may be TRBD1 (5 bases). This CDR3 has 15 residues. Between the trimmed V and J ends, which lost 5 bases and 3 bases, there was a span of 16 bases. The germline V gene has CDR1 SEHNR and CDR2 FQNEAQ (reference sequence). The DNA for the CDR3 is TGTGCCAGCAGCATCACCGGGGCCCCGGACTATGGCTACACCTTC. Protein sequence: CASSITGAPDYGYTF.

The chain is built from TRBV25-1 and TRBJ2-7; 8 bases match TRBD2. V was pared by 6 bases and J by 3 bases, with 13 bases of the junction left unmatched. The CDR3 is made up of 16 amino acids. The V gene's germline CDR1 is MGHDK and CDR2 SYGVNS. The CDR3 loop reads CASRTSGGGGNYEQYF. The DNA for the CDR3 is TGTGCCAGCAGAACGAGCGGGGGAGGGGGTAACTACGAGCAGTACTTC.

There are a few counts of this clonotype. The rearrangement links TRBV2 to TRBJ2-5; perhaps TRBD2 as D (5 bases). Trimming cost V 4 bases and J 0 bases, with 9 bases left between them. This CDR3 is 14 amino acids long. Per germline, CDR1 SNHLY and CDR2 FYNNEI. DNA for the CDR3: TGTGCCAGCAGTGGTTGGGAGTACCAAGAGACCCAGTACTTC. Protein sequence: CASSGWEYQETQYF.

Only a few counts were recorded for this clonotype. The chain joins TRBV11-2 to TRBJ2-7, with 7 positions matching TRBD2. The ends lost 0 bases at V and 4 bases at J; junction bases unmatched: 6. The length of the CDR3 is 15 residues. Germline CDR1 reads SGHAT; CDR2 reads FQNNGV. The CDR3 DNA reads as TGTGCCAGCAGCTTAGAAGGACTAGTGGTGTACGAGCAGTACTTC. Protein product: CASSLEGLVVYEQYF.

This chain connects TRBV11-2 to TRBJ1-1; D is undetermined. Trimming took off 2 bases at V and 6 bases at J, with 13 bases between the two ends. The CDR3 covers 14 residues. In germline, CDR1 is SGHAT, CDR2 FQNNGV. The CDR3 DNA is TGTGCCAGCAGCTTAACGCAACGTAGTGCTGAAGCTTTCTTT. Encoded protein: CASSLTQRSAEAFF.

The chain couples TRBV5-1 to TRBJ2-2; unclear D gene. The V and J ends lost 4 bases and 11 bases respectively, with 15 bases between them. Germline V gene data show CDR1 as SGHRS and CDR2 as YFSETQ. CDR3 length: 13 residues. The chain's CDR3 is CASSPDIPHELFF. CDR3 sequence (DNA): TGCGCCAGCAGCCCAGACATCCCCCATGAGCTGTTTTTT.

The table lists this clonotype with a few counts. V gene TRBV3-1 combines with J gene TRBJ1-4; 10 positions match TRBD1. With 5 bases clipped from V and 7 bases from J, the junction kept 4 bases outside the gene matches. This CDR3 contains 14 residues. Germline V lookup: CDR1 LGHDT, CDR2 YNNKEL (reference sequence). DNA for the CDR3: TGTGCCAGCAGCTATCGACAGGGGGCTGAAAAACTGTTTTTT. Its translation is CASSYRQGAEKLFF.

The gene calls are TRBV5-1 and TRBJ2-1; D is unclear. Per germline, CDR1 SGHRS and CDR2 YFSETQ. The CDR3 is 15 residues long. Trimming cost V 0 bases and J 0 bases, with 7 bases left between them. CDR3 coding DNA: TGCGCCAGCAGCTTGGTCACGGACTCCTACAATGAGCAGTTCTTC. Its translation is CASSLVTDSYNEQFF.

The J gene is TRBJ2-7, the V gene TRBV19; 7 bases are shared with TRBD1. With the DNA end fitting TRBJ2-1 better, the J assignment may be wrong. Looked up from germline, CDR1 is LNHDA and CDR2 is SQIVND (reference sequence). The CDR3 totals 16 residues. The DNA of the CDR3 is TGTGCCACCTACCAAGGGGGCGGGCTTGGGCTCAATGAGCAGTTCTTC. Its translation: CATYQGGGLGLNEQFF.

The rearrangement uses TRBV12-3 or TRBV12-4 and TRBJ1-3, with 9 bases identical to TRBD1. This CDR3 has 19 residues. V lost 2 bases to trimming and J lost 3 bases; unmatched junction nucleotides: 14. The CDR3, as DNA: TGTGCCAGCAGTTTACGGGTACCCGGGACAGGGACGGGTGGAAACACCATATATTTT. Translation: CASSLRVPGTGTGGNTIYF.

CDR3 loop: CASSTGRGPYNSPLHF. The CDR3 DNA reads as TGTGCCAGCAGCACGGGCCGGGGACCATATAATTCACCCCTCCACTTT. This chain links TRBV7-2 with TRBJ1-6; possibly TRBD1 for D (5 bases). The V and J ends lost 5 bases and 4 bases respectively, with 15 bases between them. Germline CDR1 is SGHTA and CDR2 is FQGNSA. CDR3 size: 16 residues. Full variable domain (rest looked up from reference TRBV7-2 and TRBJ1-6): GAGVSQSPSNKVTEKGKDVELRCDPISGHTALYWYRQSLGQGLEFLIYFQGNSAPDKSGLPSDRFSAERTGGSVSTLTIQRTQQEDSAVYLCASSTGRGPYNSPLHFGNGTRLTVT.

The rearrangement uses TRBV6-2 or TRBV6-3 and TRBJ1-2; no clear D gene. The V end lost 0 bases, the J end lost 6 bases, and 14 bases lay between the germline ends. The CDR3 extends over 15 amino acids. The germline V gene has CDR1 MNHEY and CDR2 SVGEGT. CDR3 region: CASSYSAQGSNGYTF. The DNA for the CDR3 is TGTGCCAGCAGTTACTCGGCTCAAGGGAGCAATGGCTACACCTTC.

The genes are TRBV6-1 and TRBJ1-2; D unclear. CDR1 MNHNS and CDR2 SASEGT come from the germline V gene. The CDR3 runs to 15 residues. With 5 bases removed from V and 0 bases from J, the gap between germline ends came to 13 bases. The CDR3 reads CASSRRTGSNYGYTF. The CDR3 bases are TGTGCCAGCAGTAGACGGACCGGGTCTAACTATGGCTACACCTTC.

In this sample, this clonotype turned up a few times. The chain carries TRBV27 and TRBJ1-2; a possible D gene is TRBD1 (5 bases). Trimming left V 6 bases short and J 4 bases short, with 9 bases between. Germline V gives CDR1 MNHEY, CDR2 SMNVEV (reference sequence). The length of the CDR3 is 12 residues. Here the CDR3 reads CASRGQSYGYTF. In DNA form, the CDR3 reads TGTGCCAGCAGGGGGCAGAGCTATGGCTACACCTTC.

The chain couples TRBV29-1 to TRBJ2-5; D ambiguous. The DNA matches TRBJ2-7 better at its end, which makes the J call doubtful. Germline V gene sequence: CDR1 SQVTM, CDR2 ANQGSEA. The CDR3 loop spans 15 amino acids. The CDR3 reads CSVEVVGPRTYEQYF. The CDR3 bases are TGCAGCGTTGAAGTGGTCGGGCCCCGTACCTACGAGCAGTACTTC.

The chain uses TRBV5-1 and TRBJ2-3, with D maybe TRBD1 (5 bases). Germline loops: CDR1 SGHRS, CDR2 YFSETQ. Trimming stripped 2 bases from V and 4 bases from J, with 20 bases between. The length of the CDR3 is 17 residues. The DNA for the CDR3 is TGCGCCAGCAGCTTATCCAGGCAGGGCTCTGGTGCAGATACGCAGTATTTT. Residues: CASSLSRQGSGADTQYF. Complete variable domain (other parts from reference TRBV5-1 and TRBJ2-3): KAGVTQTPRYLIKTRGQQVTLSCSPISGHRSVSWYQQTPGQGLQFLFEYFSETQRNKGNFPGRFSGRQFSNSRSEMNVSTLELGDSALYLCASSLSRQGSGADTQYFGPGTRLTVL.